The 15 T cell receptor beta chains in this list originate from one sample, sequenced in a study of T cell repertoires in cytomegalovirus infection. TCRdb ran MiXCR on the reads and lists one entry per CDR3 protein. The table records roughly 280,000 distinct CDR3 sequences, less than 25% of them present only once. No cognate antigen is known for these TCRs. This specimen consisted of cultured PBMCs, obtained from culture after CMV antigen stimulation. The receptors were gathered from a human donor in good health (CMV status not recorded). Some clones in this sample may be carry-over from other donors' samples.

The CDR3 DNA reads as TGTGCCAGCAGCGGGGACAGGGGCCAGGGCTATGGCTACACCTTC. Protein: CASSGDRGQGYGYTF. The chain is built from TRBV7-8 and TRBJ1-2; 10 bases line up with TRBD1. Germline assignment: CDR1 SGHVS and CDR2 FQNEAQ. CDR3 size: 15 residues. The J segment lost 4 bases and the V segment lost 5 bases, leaving 7 bases of the junction unmatched.

In its sample, this clonotype was seen many times. The chain couples TRBV2 to TRBJ1-4, with 8 bases matching TRBD1. Germline trimming cut 6 bases from V and 4 bases from J; bases unmatched to any gene: 4. In germline, CDR1 is SNHLY, CDR2 FYNNEI. The length of the CDR3 is 14 residues. CDR3 in amino acids: CASSEQGDNEKLFF. DNA of the CDR3: TGTGCCAGCAGCGAACAGGGGGATAATGAAAAACTGTTTTTT.

The sample holds a few counts of this clonotype. The chain recombines TRBV7-2 with TRBJ1-4; the D is unclear. V was shortened by 5 bases and J by 6 bases, with 10 bases between the two germline ends. This CDR3 has 13 amino acids. CDR1 is SGHTA and CDR2 is FQGNSA in the germline V gene. The chain's CDR3 is CASSPSGDEKLFF. CDR3 sequence (DNA): TGTGCCAGCAGCCCCTCTGGCGATGAAAAACTGTTTTTT. Filled out from reference TRBV7-2 and TRBJ1-4, the complete variable domain reads GAGVSQSPSNKVTEKGKDVELRCDPISGHTALYWYRQSLGQGLEFLIYFQGNSAPDKSGLPSDRFSAERTGGSVSTLTIQRTQQEDSAVYLCASSPSGDEKLFFGSGTQLSVL.

The V and J genes are TRBV24-1 and TRBJ2-6; TRBD1 aligns across 10 bases. The V gene end was trimmed by 4 bases and the J gene end by 2 bases; junction bases not matched to a gene: 10. This CDR3 is built from 19 residues. Germline V gene sequence: CDR1 KGHDR, CDR2 SFDVKD. CDR3 protein: CATSDAAGQGFTGANVLTF. CDR3 DNA sequence: TGTGCCACCAGTGACGCGGCGGGACAGGGGTTTACTGGGGCCAACGTCCTGACTTTC.

This clonotype was picked up a small number of times. This rearrangement joins TRBV7-2 to TRBJ2-1; 9 positions agree with TRBD2. The CDR3 covers 13 residues. From germline, CDR1 is SGHTA and CDR2 FQGNSA. V lost 1 base to trimming and J lost 14 bases; unmatched junction nucleotides: 6. CDR3 loop: CASSLGPSGNKFF. The CDR3 DNA is TGTGCCAGCAGCTTAGGGCCTAGCGGGAATAAGTTCTTC.

This clonotype was observed at least ten times. The rearrangement joins TRBV11-2 to TRBJ2-1, with 10 bases that match TRBD2. V lost 2 bases to trimming and J lost 4 bases; unmatched junction nucleotides: 5. Germline assignment: CDR1 SGHAT and CDR2 FQNNGV. CDR3 size: 16 residues. The CDR3 DNA reads TGTGCCAGCAGCTTATTCCGGACTAGCGGATACAATGAGCAGTTCTTC. This gives the protein CASSLFRTSGYNEQFF.

This clonotype has at least ten counts. The genes are TRBV7-2 and TRBJ1-2; D not resolved. V dropped 8 bases and J dropped 6 bases, with 16 bases sitting between them. The CDR3 loop spans 13 amino acids. Germline V gives CDR1 SGHTA, CDR2 FQGNSA. For the CDR3, the DNA is TGTGCCAGCCTTCATTGGGGTACCGATGGCTACACCTTC. Encoded protein: CASLHWGTDGYTF.

This clonotype occurred a few times. The chain is built from TRBV29-1 and TRBJ2-2; D is unresolved. Germline V gene data show CDR1 as SQVTM and CDR2 as ANQGSEA. V was shortened by 2 bases and J by 5 bases, with 15 bases between the two germline ends. This CDR3 spans 15 amino acids. Here the CDR3 reads CSVEWGSSRTGELFF. CDR3 bases: TGCAGCGTTGAATGGGGTTCTAGTCGTACCGGGGAGCTGTTTTTT.

The chain employs TRBV12-3 or TRBV12-4 and TRBJ2-4, with TRBD1 as a possible D gene (7 bases). With 11 bases removed from V and 0 bases from J, the gap between germline ends came to 11 bases. The CDR3 loop spans 13 amino acids. CDR3 coding DNA: TGTGCCCTCAGGGGGGTAGCCAAAAACATTCAGTACTTC. Translated: CALRGVAKNIQYF.

In its sample, this clonotype was seen a few times. The gene calls are TRBV4-1 and TRBJ2-1; unclear D gene. V lost 3 bases, J lost 5 bases, and 17 bases lay in between. The CDR3 is made up of 16 amino acids. The germline CDR1 and CDR2 sequences are MGHRA and YSYEKL. The DNA of the CDR3 is TGCGCCAGCAGCCAGGTACTGGGGTCCCCCGACAATGAGCAGTTCTTC. This gives the protein CASSQVLGSPDNEQFF.

This clonotype came up a few times. V is TRBV27 and J is TRBJ1-6; D is unclear. CDR3 length: 14 amino acids. Germline V CDR1 and CDR2: MNHEY, SMNVEV (reference sequence). V gave up 2 bases and J gave up 6 bases, with 8 bases separating them. The DNA for the CDR3 is TGTGCCAGCAGTTTAGCAGATTTTAATTCACCCCTCCACTTT. This encodes CASSLADFNSPLHF.

This clonotype was found a few times. This chain joins TRBV15 and TRBJ1-1; possible D gene TRBD1, 5 bases. The V gene lost 0 bases and the J gene lost 3 bases, with 5 bases spanning the gap. The germline V gene encodes CDR1 LNHNV and CDR2 YYDKDF (reference sequence). The CDR3 extends over 13 amino acids. The CDR3 is CATSREQDTEAFF. The CDR3, as DNA: TGTGCCACCAGCAGAGAACAGGACACTGAAGCTTTCTTT.

The chain is built from TRBV5-6 and TRBJ1-2; a possible D gene is TRBD1 (6 bases). This CDR3 comprises 13 residues. Germline CDR1 is SGHDT and CDR2 is YYEEEE. V was pared by 7 bases and J by 8 bases, with 18 bases between. This CDR3 is CASRTDNRLGYTF. The CDR3, as DNA: TGTGCCAGCCGGACAGACAACCGATTGGGCTACACCTTC.

The chain is built from TRBV28 and TRBJ1-3; D not certain. This CDR3 comprises 14 residues. The V and J ends lost 3 bases and 0 bases respectively, with 6 bases between them. From germline, CDR1 is MDHEN and CDR2 SYDVKM. CDR3 loop: CASSFGLSGNTIYF. The CDR3 DNA reads TGTGCCAGCAGTTTCGGTCTCTCTGGAAACACCATATATTTT.

The sample holds a few counts of this clonotype. The J gene is TRBJ2-3, the V gene TRBV11-2; D is perhaps TRBD1 or TRBD2 (5 bases each). Trimming removed 4 bases from V and 8 bases from J, with 13 bases in between. Germline loops: CDR1 SGHAT, CDR2 FQNNGV. There are 13 residues in the CDR3. DNA for the CDR3: TGTGCCAGCAGCTCCGCGCTGAGGGGTACGCAGTATTTT. It codes for CASSSALRGTQYF. The full variable domain, in which reference TRBV11-2 and TRBJ2-3 provide the parts outside the CDR3, is EAGVAQSPRYKIIEKRQSVAFWCNPISGHATLYWYQQILGQGPKLLIQFQNNGVVDDSQLPKDRFSAERLKGVDSTLKIQPAKLEDSAVYLCASSSALRGTQYFGPGTRLTVL.